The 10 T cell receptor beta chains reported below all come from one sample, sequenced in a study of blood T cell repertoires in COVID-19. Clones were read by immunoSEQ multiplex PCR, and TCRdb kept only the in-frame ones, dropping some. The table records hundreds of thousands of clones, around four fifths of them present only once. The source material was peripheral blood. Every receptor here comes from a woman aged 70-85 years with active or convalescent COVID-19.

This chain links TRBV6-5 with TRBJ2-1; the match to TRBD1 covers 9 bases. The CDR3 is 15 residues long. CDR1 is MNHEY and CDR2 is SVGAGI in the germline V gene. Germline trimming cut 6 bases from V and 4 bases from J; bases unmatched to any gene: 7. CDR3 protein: CASRRGQGVYNEQFF. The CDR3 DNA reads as TGTGCCAGCAGAAGGGGACAGGGAGTTTACAATGAGCAGTTCTTC.

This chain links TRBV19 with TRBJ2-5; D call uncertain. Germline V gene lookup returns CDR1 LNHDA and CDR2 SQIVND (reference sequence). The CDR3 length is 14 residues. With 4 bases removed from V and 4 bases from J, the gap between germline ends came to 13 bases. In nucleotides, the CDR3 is TGTGCCAGTAGTACGAGCGAAACGGTAGAGACCCAGTACTTC. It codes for CASSTSETVETQYF.

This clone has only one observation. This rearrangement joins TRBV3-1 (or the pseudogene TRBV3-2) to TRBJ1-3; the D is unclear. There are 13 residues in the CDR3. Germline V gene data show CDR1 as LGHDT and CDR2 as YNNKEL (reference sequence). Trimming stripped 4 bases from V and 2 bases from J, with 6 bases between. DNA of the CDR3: TGTGCCAGCAGCCCCATTGCTGGAAACACCATATATTTT. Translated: CASSPIAGNTIYF.

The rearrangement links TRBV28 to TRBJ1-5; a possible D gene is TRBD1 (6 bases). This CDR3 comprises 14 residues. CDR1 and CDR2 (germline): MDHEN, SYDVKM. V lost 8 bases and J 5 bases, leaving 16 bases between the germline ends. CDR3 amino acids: CASWGQITYQPQHF. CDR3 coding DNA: TGTGCCAGCTGGGGGCAGATAACCTATCAGCCCCAGCATTTT.

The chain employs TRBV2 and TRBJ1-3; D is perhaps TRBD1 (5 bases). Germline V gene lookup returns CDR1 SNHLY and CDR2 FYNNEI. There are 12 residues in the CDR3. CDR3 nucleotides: TGTGACTTCGCCCAGGGAGGAAACACCATATATTTT. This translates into CDFAQGGNTIYF.

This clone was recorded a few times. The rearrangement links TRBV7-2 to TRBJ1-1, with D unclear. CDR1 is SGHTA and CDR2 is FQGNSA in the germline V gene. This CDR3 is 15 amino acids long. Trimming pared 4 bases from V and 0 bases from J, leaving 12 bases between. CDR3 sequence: CASSSPFSMNTEAFF. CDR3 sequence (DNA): TGTGCCAGCAGCTCCCCCTTCAGTATGAACACTGAAGCTTTCTTT.

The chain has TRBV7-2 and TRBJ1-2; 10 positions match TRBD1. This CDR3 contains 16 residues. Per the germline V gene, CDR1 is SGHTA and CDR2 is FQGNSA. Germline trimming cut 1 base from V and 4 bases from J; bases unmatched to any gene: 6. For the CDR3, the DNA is TGTGCCAGCAGCTTAGGTGGGACAGGGGCTGCCTATGGCTACACCTTC. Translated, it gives CASSLGGTGAAYGYTF.

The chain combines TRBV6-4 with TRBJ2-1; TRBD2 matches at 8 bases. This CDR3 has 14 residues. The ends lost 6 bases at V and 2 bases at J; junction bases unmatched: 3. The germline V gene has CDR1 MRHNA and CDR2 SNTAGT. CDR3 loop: CASSREGTYNEQFF. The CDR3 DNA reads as TGTGCCAGCAGCCGGGAGGGGACCTACAATGAGCAGTTCTTC.

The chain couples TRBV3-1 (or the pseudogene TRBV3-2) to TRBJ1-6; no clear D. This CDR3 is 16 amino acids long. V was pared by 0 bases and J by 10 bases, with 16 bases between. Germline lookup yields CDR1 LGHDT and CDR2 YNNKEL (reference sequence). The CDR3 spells CASSQDMRGGNSPLHF. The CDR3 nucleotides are TGTGCCAGCAGCCAAGATATGCGGGGAGGGAACTCACCCCTCCACTTT.

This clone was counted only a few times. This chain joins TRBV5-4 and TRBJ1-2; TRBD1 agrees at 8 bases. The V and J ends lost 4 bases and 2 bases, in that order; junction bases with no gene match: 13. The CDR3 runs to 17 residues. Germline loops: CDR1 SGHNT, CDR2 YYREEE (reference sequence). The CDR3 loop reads CASSTQAGQGANYGYTF. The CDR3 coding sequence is TGTGCCAGCAGCACCCAAGCGGGGCAGGGGGCCAACTATGGCTACACCTTC.